The 31 T cell receptor beta chains in this list originate from one sample, sequenced in a study of spatial heterogeneity in lung cancer. Study-wide points: One measure, the expanded intratumoral alpha and beta TCR count, tracked tumor mutation counts.

The time point: sample taken at primary tumor resection. TCRdb recomputed calls from the 5' RACE reads with MiXCR, one row per CDR3 protein. The sample consists of some 10,000 distinct CDR3 sequences, about 6.9% of them appearing once. Which antigens these TCRs recognize remains unknown. The sequenced sample was lung tumor tissue, obtained at surgery. The receptors originated from a male donor with early-stage non-small cell lung cancer.

This clonotype was counted between two and nine times. V is TRBV5-1 and J is TRBJ1-2; D gene uncertain. The CDR3 length is 15 residues. Germline V gives CDR1 SGHRS, CDR2 YFSETQ. The ends were cut back, 0 bases at V and 8 bases at J, with 17 bases in the middle. The CDR3 spells CASSLAPQSLMGYTF. DNA of the CDR3: TGCGCCAGCAGCTTGGCCCCTCAGTCCCTTATGGGCTACACCTTC.

The genes are TRBV20-1 and TRBJ2-7; 10 bases line up with TRBD2. The CDR3 is 15 amino acids. Losses at the gene ends were 1 base for V and 3 bases for J; bases not matched to a gene: 6. The germline gives CDR1 DFQATT, CDR2 SNEGSKA (reference sequence). CDR3 loop: CSARGLTSGNYEQYF. As DNA, the CDR3 is TGCAGTGCTAGAGGCCTTACTAGCGGGAACTACGAGCAGTACTTC.

The V gene is TRBV5-1, the J gene TRBJ1-5; maybe TRBD1 (6 bases). Between the trimmed V and J ends, which lost 5 bases and 5 bases, there was a span of 14 bases. In germline, CDR1 is SGHRS, CDR2 YFSETQ. CDR3 length: 14 residues. The CDR3 protein is CASSVGEGDQPQHF. The DNA for the CDR3 is TGCGCCAGCAGTGTCGGCGAGGGGGATCAGCCCCAGCATTTT.

This clonotype has at least ten counts. The V gene is TRBV6-1, the J gene TRBJ2-5; 7 nucleotides align to TRBD1. The CDR3 contains 16 residues. The germline gives CDR1 MNHNS, CDR2 SASEGT. V was clipped by 6 bases and J by 3 bases; unmatched bases: 13. The CDR3 region has the DNA TGTGCCAGCAGAAGGGGCCTCCGAGACAGGGAAGAGACCCAGTACTTC. Protein product: CASRRGLRDREETQYF.

This clonotype was seen ten or more times. The CDR3 loop is CSAESEGDTQYF. CDR3 in DNA: TGCAGTGCGGAATCGGAAGGAGATACGCAGTATTTT. J is TRBJ2-3 and V is TRBV20-1, with no clear D. The CDR3 sequence is 12 residues long. Germline CDR1 and CDR2: DFQATT and SNEGSKA (reference sequence). The ends were cut back, 6 bases at V and 5 bases at J, with 12 bases in the middle.

This clonotype was recorded at least ten times. The V call is TRBV6-1, the J call TRBJ1-1; perhaps TRBD1 as D (5 bases). V was cut by 0 bases and J by 3 bases, with 17 bases left in between. The CDR3 is made up of 17 amino acids. The germline V gene encodes CDR1 MNHNS and CDR2 SASEGT. The CDR3 nucleotides are TGTGCCAGCAGTGAAGCTTGGACGATGAAAGGGGACACTGAAGCTTTCTTT. Amino acids: CASSEAWTMKGDTEAFF.

This clonotype showed up many times. The chain recombines TRBV7-3 with TRBJ2-2; D gene unclear. CDR3 length: 15 residues. The germline V gene encodes CDR1 SGHTA and CDR2 FQGTGA. Deletions cut 6 bases from V and 1 base from J, with 12 bases between. CDR3 in amino acids: CASRVDTVNTGELFF. CDR3 sequence (DNA): TGTGCCAGCAGAGTCGACACAGTGAACACCGGGGAGCTGTTTTTT.

The rearrangement links TRBV7-3 to TRBJ1-1; no firm D call. V lost 1 base and J 4 bases, leaving 10 bases between the germline ends. This CDR3 contains 14 residues. Germline V lookup: CDR1 SGHTA, CDR2 FQGTGA. The CDR3 coding sequence is TGTGCCAGCAGCTTAATGGGATTGACCACTGAAGCTTTCTTT. Amino acids: CASSLMGLTTEAFF.

This clonotype is labeled medium-sized (0.01 to 0.1%). The chain carries TRBV5-1 and TRBJ1-1, with 7 positions matching TRBD1. V lost 4 bases to trimming and J lost 4 bases; unmatched junction nucleotides: 7. Germline-derived CDR1 and CDR2 are SGHRS and YFSETQ. The CDR3 covers 14 residues. The CDR3: CASSRIRGITEAFF. Here the CDR3 DNA reads TGCGCCAGCAGCCGCATCAGGGGGATCACTGAAGCTTTCTTT.

This clonotype was observed many times. V usage is TRBV20-1 and J usage is TRBJ1-4; 7 bases line up with TRBD1. Germline V gene data show CDR1 as DFQATT and CDR2 as SNEGSKA (reference sequence). The CDR3 is 14 residues long. The trim removed 1 base at V and 6 bases at J, leaving 5 bases unmatched. The CDR3 DNA follows: TGCAGTGCTAGAGGGGCAGGGGGTGATGAAAAACTGTTTTTT. Translation: CSARGAGGDEKLFF.

This clonotype was observed many times. This chain joins TRBV20-1 and TRBJ2-1; weak D call: TRBD1 (5 bases). V shed 3 bases and J shed 5 bases, with 8 bases lying between them. The CDR3 runs 12 residues. Germline CDR1 and CDR2: DFQATT and SNEGSKA (reference sequence). The CDR3 DNA sequence: TGCAGTGCTAGTGCGACAGACAATGAGCAGTTCTTC. Protein product: CSASATDNEQFF.

This clonotype was counted ten times or more. The chain has TRBV4-1 and TRBJ1-5; the D is unclear. CDR1 and CDR2 (germline): MGHRA, YSYEKL. The length of the CDR3 is 13 residues. The germline V and J ends were trimmed by 3 bases and 7 bases, with 10 bases remaining between them. In DNA, the CDR3 is TGCGCCAGCAGCCAGCGGCAGGAACAGCCCCAGCATTTT. Encoded protein: CASSQRQEQPQHF.

This clonotype was seen at least ten times. The genes are TRBV20-1 and TRBJ2-5; D perhaps matches TRBD1 (6 bases). CDR1 is DFQATT, CDR2 SNEGSKA, per germline (reference sequence). V gave up 0 bases and J gave up 5 bases, with 10 bases separating them. The CDR3 has 13 amino acids. CDR3 amino acids: CSAREGQRETQYF. The CDR3 bases are TGCAGTGCTAGAGAAGGACAGCGGGAGACCCAGTACTTC.

This clonotype was seen at least ten times. J is TRBJ2-6 and V is TRBV4-2; D might be TRBD1 (5 bases). The CDR3 has 16 amino acids. Germline CDR1 reads LGHNA; CDR2 reads YNFKEQ. Deletions cut 4 bases from V and 0 bases from J, with 10 bases between. Here the CDR3 DNA reads TGTGCCAGCAGCCGATCCCAGGGCTCTGGGGCCAACGTCCTGACTTTC. Protein product: CASSRSQGSGANVLTF.

There are many counts of this clonotype. The chain employs TRBV5-1 and TRBJ2-2; weak D call: TRBD2 (6 bases). The CDR3 spans 16 residues. Germline values: CDR1 SGHRS, CDR2 YFSETQ. Trimming stripped 7 bases from V and 6 bases from J, with 22 bases between. The CDR3: CASRPREQIVAGELFF. The CDR3 nucleotides are TGCGCCAGCCGCCCTCGGGAGCAGATTGTCGCCGGGGAGCTGTTTTTT.

This clonotype was detected many times. V usage is TRBV20-1 and J usage is TRBJ2-7, with no clear D. This CDR3 has 13 residues. The V gene lost 3 bases and the J gene lost 3 bases, with 12 bases spanning the gap. The germline V gene has CDR1 DFQATT and CDR2 SNEGSKA (reference sequence). CDR3 in amino acids: CSASAGLDYEQYV. The CDR3 nucleotides are TGCAGTGCTAGCGCCGGGTTGGACTACGAGCAGTACGTC.

The V and J genes are TRBV7-8 and TRBJ2-6, with D possibly being TRBD1 or TRBD2 (5 bases each). CDR3 length: 19 amino acids. Germline assignment: CDR1 SGHVS and CDR2 FQNEAQ. Deletions cut 1 base from V and 2 bases from J, with 18 bases between. The CDR3 sequence: CASSLVGQGPLAGANVLTF. In DNA form, the CDR3 reads TGTGCCAGCAGCTTAGTAGGTCAGGGACCCTTAGCTGGGGCCAACGTCCTGACTTTC.

Ten or more counts support this clonotype. This chain links TRBV14 with TRBJ1-2; 7 bases match TRBD1. With 2 bases clipped from V and 4 bases from J, the junction kept 10 bases outside the gene matches. From germline, CDR1 is SGHDN and CDR2 FVKESK. The CDR3 totals 16 residues. The CDR3: CASSQSTPGGGYGYTF. DNA for the CDR3: TGTGCCAGCAGCCAAAGCACCCCAGGGGGAGGCTATGGCTACACCTTC.

This clonotype was observed many times. The chain joins TRBV5-1 to TRBJ2-7, with TRBD1 matching 8 bases. V was pared by 4 bases and J by 4 bases, with 7 bases of the junction left unmatched. In germline, CDR1 is SGHRS, CDR2 YFSETQ. The CDR3 extends over 14 amino acids. The CDR3 reads CASSSFGQGYEQYF. Written as DNA, the CDR3 is TGCGCCAGCAGCAGCTTTGGACAGGGTTACGAGCAGTACTTC. Full variable domain (rest looked up from reference TRBV5-1 and TRBJ2-7): KAGVTQTPRYLIKTRGQQVTLSCSPISGHRSVSWYQQTPGQGLQFLFEYFSETQRNKGNFPGRFSGRQFSNSRSEMNVSTLELGDSALYLCASSSFGQGYEQYFGPGTRLTVT.

This clonotype was counted ten times or more. The chain couples TRBV28 to TRBJ1-4; D perhaps matches TRBD1 (6 bases). The CDR3 is 13 amino acids. The V end lost 3 bases, the J end lost 8 bases, and 10 bases lay between the germline ends. Germline V lookup: CDR1 MDHEN, CDR2 SYDVKM. DNA for the CDR3: TGTGCCAGCAGTTTGGCAGGGGTCGAAAAACTGTTTTTT. Its protein is CASSLAGVEKLFF.

Judged by abundance, this clonotype is medium-sized (0.01 to 0.1%). The chain combines TRBV10-2 with TRBJ2-2; no clear D. Per the germline V gene, CDR1 is WSHSY and CDR2 is SAAADI. Trimming removed 0 bases from V and 13 bases from J, with 24 bases in between. The CDR3 consists of 17 residues. The CDR3: CASSESSLRVPRMGLFF. The CDR3 DNA is TGCGCCAGCAGTGAGTCGTCTCTTCGGGTACCAAGAATGGGGCTGTTTTTT.

Sample share makes this clonotype medium-sized. The chain combines TRBV30 with TRBJ1-1; D gene uncertain. The V and J ends lost 5 bases and 1 base respectively, with 11 bases between them. This CDR3 contains 13 residues. CDR1 is GTSNPN, CDR2 SVGIG, per germline (reference sequence). CDR3 sequence: CAWVWAGNTEAFF. The CDR3 region has the DNA TGTGCCTGGGTTTGGGCAGGGAACACTGAAGCTTTCTTT.

The rearrangement links TRBV3-1 to TRBJ1-1; weak D call: TRBD1 (5 bases). The CDR3 runs 15 residues. CDR1 is LGHDT, CDR2 YNNKEL, per germline (reference sequence). Between the trimmed V and J ends, which lost 0 bases and 1 base, there was a span of 9 bases. The CDR3 nucleotides are TGTGCCAGCAGCCAAGAGGGACGGGCGAACACTGAAGCTTTCTTT. Translated, it gives CASSQEGRANTEAFF.

Only a few counts were recorded for this clonotype. V and J are TRBV11-1 and TRBJ2-1; 7 bases match TRBD1. The germline V gene encodes CDR1 SGHAT and CDR2 FQDESV (reference sequence). V dropped 5 bases and J dropped 6; count of bases not matched to a gene: 7. The CDR3 extends over 14 amino acids. CDR3 in amino acids: CASSPTGTRNEQFF. The DNA of the CDR3 is TGTGCCAGCAGCCCGACAGGGACCCGCAATGAGCAGTTCTTC.

This clonotype came up many times. DNA for the CDR3: TGTGCCAGCAGCCGGGCCGGGACAACTAATGAAAAACTGTTTTTT. It encodes CASSRAGTTNEKLFF. This chain joins TRBV3-1 and TRBJ1-4; D is ambiguous. V was shortened by 4 bases and J by 0 bases, with 9 bases between the two germline ends. Germline CDR1 reads LGHDT; CDR2 reads YNNKEL (reference sequence). The CDR3 is 15 amino acids.

In this sample, this clonotype is medium-sized. This rearrangement joins TRBV7-3 to TRBJ1-1; D unclear. With 1 base removed from V and 1 base from J, the gap between germline ends came to 4 bases. CDR3 length: 13 residues. Germline V gene data show CDR1 as SGHTA and CDR2 as FQGTGA. The CDR3 here is CASSLIQNTEAFF. CDR3 DNA sequence: TGTGCCAGCAGCTTAATTCAGAACACTGAAGCTTTCTTT. Complete variable domain (other parts from reference TRBV7-3 and TRBJ1-1): GAGVSQTPSNKVTEKGKYVELRCDPISGHTALYWYRQSLGQGPEFLIYFQGTGAADDSGLPNDRFFAVRPEGSVSTLKIQRTERGDSAVYLCASSLIQNTEAFFGQGTRLTVV.

This clonotype has ten or more counts. The CDR3 sequence is CASSPLGSNEQFF. In DNA form, the CDR3 reads TGTGCCAGCTCACCTTTAGGGTCCAATGAGCAGTTCTTC. The V and J genes are TRBV7-9 and TRBJ2-1; D is unclear. Germline V lookup: CDR1 SEHNR, CDR2 FQNEAQ (reference sequence). Between the trimmed V and J ends, which lost 8 bases and 6 bases, there was a span of 14 bases. This CDR3 has 13 amino acids.

Many counts were recorded for this clonotype. This chain connects TRBV12-3 or TRBV12-4 to TRBJ1-1, with a tentative D call TRBD1 (5 bases). V lost 6 bases and J lost 6, with 8 bases in between. This CDR3 contains 11 residues. As DNA, the CDR3 is TGTGCCAGCAGCCAGGGTGCTGAAGCTTTCTTT. Its protein product is CASSQGAEAFF.

The CDR3 region has the DNA TGTGCCAGCAGCAGACCCGGGACAGGGCGGGAGACCCAGTACTTC. Protein: CASSRPGTGRETQYF. The chain couples TRBV5-6 to TRBJ2-5, with 9 bases matching TRBD1. The V gene's germline CDR1 is SGHDT and CDR2 YYEEEE. The length of the CDR3 is 15 residues. The V segment lost 4 bases and the J segment 5 bases; nucleotides outside the gene matches: 9.

In its sample, this clonotype is medium-sized (0.01 to 0.1%). V usage is TRBV14 and J usage is TRBJ1-1; D not certain. From germline, CDR1 is SGHDN and CDR2 FVKESK. Trimming cost V 4 bases and J 10 bases, with 16 bases left between them. CDR3 length: 13 amino acids. CDR3 DNA: TGTGCCAGCAGCCTGCAACCCCAAGGGTCAGCTTTCTTT. Residues: CASSLQPQGSAFF. Complete variable domain (other parts from reference TRBV14 and TRBJ1-1): EAGVTQFPSHSVIEKGQTVTLRCDPISGHDNLYWYRRVMGKEIKFLLHFVKESKQDESGMPNNRFLAERTGGTYSTLKVQPAELEDSGVYFCASSLQPQGSAFFGQGTRLTVV.

This clonotype was picked up many times. The chain is built from TRBV10-1 and TRBJ2-3, with 9 bases aligning to TRBD2. Trimming took 2 bases from V and 2 from J; bases not matched to a gene: 8. The germline gives CDR1 WNHNN, CDR2 SYGVQD (reference sequence). The CDR3 runs to 17 residues. CDR3 DNA sequence: TGCGCCAGCAGTGAGACTAGTGTAGCGGGGGTCACAGATACGCAGTATTTT. Translation gives CASSETSVAGVTDTQYF.